These 8 T cell receptor beta chains were sequenced from one sample in a study of blood T cell repertoires in COVID-19. Profiled with immunoSEQ multiplex PCR; TCRdb holds only in-frame clones, not every one. The repertoire includes 650,000 to 800,000 clones, 70% to 90% of them detected once, and roughly 0.26% sits in the top ten. Sequencing used peripheral blood. The source of these receptors is a woman younger than 35 with acute or convalescent COVID-19.

The chain is built from TRBV6-5 and TRBJ1-1; no clear D. The CDR3 has 15 residues. V lost 6 bases to trimming and J lost 1 base, with 15 bases between them. Germline V CDR1 and CDR2: MNHEY, SVGAGI. CDR3 DNA sequence: TGTGCCAGCAGCATGGGAGGGAGAACGAACACTGAAGCTTTCTTT. Its protein is CASSMGGRTNTEAFF.

The chain combines TRBV7-9 with TRBJ1-2, with D perhaps TRBD1 (5 bases). V lost 6 bases and J 2 bases, leaving 13 bases between the germline ends. Germline lookup yields CDR1 SEHNR and CDR2 FQNEAQ (reference sequence). The CDR3 length is 14 residues. The chain's CDR3 is CASSLTEPNYGYTF. Written as DNA, the CDR3 is TGTGCCAGCAGTTTGACAGAACCGAACTATGGCTACACCTTC. Variable domain in full (rest from reference TRBV7-9 and TRBJ1-2): DTGVSQNPRHKITKRGQNVTFRCDPISEHNRLYWYRQTLGQGPEFLTYFQNEAQLEKSRLLSDRFSAERPKGSFSTLEIQRTEQGDSAMYLCASSLTEPNYGYTFGSGTRLTVV.

The chain uses TRBV9 and TRBJ1-5; a possible D gene is TRBD1 (6 bases). The ends were cut back, 9 bases at V and 1 base at J, with 14 bases in the middle. CDR1 and CDR2 from the germline V gene are SGDLS and YYNGEE. This CDR3 spans 14 amino acids. CDR3 DNA: TGTGCCATCCGGGCAGGGGCAAGCAATCAGCCCCAGCATTTT. Encoded protein: CAIRAGASNQPQHF.

CDR3 loop: CASSSRPRGDVANSPLHF. Written as DNA, the CDR3 is TGCGCCAGCAGCTCCCGCCCTCGGGGGGACGTAGCAAATTCACCCCTCCACTTT. The V call is TRBV5-1, the J call TRBJ1-6; D is possibly TRBD1 (5 bases). V lost 3 bases and J 7 bases, leaving 23 bases between the germline ends. The CDR3 is made up of 18 amino acids. Germline CDR1 reads SGHRS; CDR2 reads YFSETQ.

The gene calls are TRBV29-1 and TRBJ2-2; 8 nucleotides align to TRBD1. This CDR3 contains 13 residues. V trimming: 2 bases; J trimming: 6 bases; junction bases outside the gene matches: 2. Germline V gene sequence: CDR1 SQVTM, CDR2 ANQGSEA. In DNA, the CDR3 is TGCAGCGTTGAACAGGGGGCGCCCGGGGAGCTGTTTTTT. The encoded protein is CSVEQGAPGELFF.

This chain connects TRBV27 to TRBJ1-6; 7 bases are a match to TRBD1. Losses at the gene ends were 5 bases for V and 10 bases for J; bases not matched to a gene: 8. Germline V gene data show CDR1 as MNHEY and CDR2 as SMNVEV (reference sequence). The CDR3 contains 14 residues. Here the CDR3 reads CASSRTGEYSPLHF. CDR3 DNA: TGTGCCAGCAGTCGCACAGGGGAATACTCACCCCTCCACTTT.

This chain uses TRBV9 with TRBJ2-3, with 8 bases aligning to TRBD2. The CDR3 consists of 14 residues. V was clipped by 4 bases and J by 5 bases; unmatched bases: 6. Per germline, CDR1 SGDLS and CDR2 YYNGEE. This CDR3 is CASSTGLGGDTQYF. CDR3 coding DNA: TGTGCCAGCAGCACGGGACTAGGAGGAGATACGCAGTATTTT.

The genes are TRBV5-1 and TRBJ1-4; possibly TRBD1 for D (6 bases). The CDR3 sequence is 14 residues long. V was pared by 3 bases and J by 6 bases, with 12 bases between. The V gene's germline CDR1 is SGHRS and CDR2 YFSETQ. The CDR3 region has the DNA TGCGCCAGCAGCTCGAAGGGGGTAGATGAAAAACTGTTTTTT. This gives the protein CASSSKGVDEKLFF.